This entry features one TCR beta chain sequence. What this receptor recognizes is not known. Base qualities were left out, and no much larger clone turns up one base away. The data were obtained in a study of tumor-infiltrating lymphocytes in oesophageal squamous cell carcinoma (dated by TCRdb to 2015 to 2016). The CDR3 goes from the cysteine to the phenylalanine over 17 residues. The DNA shown is the 51-base CDR3, in frame from base 1. Trimming leaves V shorter by 1 base and J shorter by 1 base, with the junction holding 7 bases beyond the gene matches. CDR1 is given as SGHTA and CDR2 as FQGNSA, both from the germline V gene. Libraries were prepared through PCR. Sequencing took place on an Illumina HiSeq 2000. The public reads were quality trimmed at Q25 with fastp and then assembled into clones with MiXCR by TCRdb, keeping productive beta chains. Rows are combined by CDR3 protein, so each entry shows the most common genes and DNA. The sample yields about 13,000 distinct CDR3 sequences; roughly half were counted once. The top ten clones comprise 30% to 45% of the sample.

Input material: esophageal tumor tissue. This TCR derives from a male donor with esophageal squamous cell carcinoma. This chain is built from TRBV7-2 and TRBJ2-3; 8 nucleotides in the junction match TRBD2. The CDR3 here reads CASSLVREGDGTDTQYF. The nucleotides are TGTGCCAGCAGCTTAGTTCGGGAGGGGGACGGCACAGATACGCAGTATTTT.